This TCR beta chain derives from a study of OX40 agonist ivuxolimab in advanced cancers. The wider study: At 0.01 to 10 mg/kg, ivuxolimab was administered intravenously to patients every 2 weeks. Two cutaneous melanoma patients and one hepatocellular carcinoma patient, three in all, had partial responses. A history of anti-PD-1, anti-PD-L1 or anti-CTLA-4 therapy was acceptable, and roughly 40% had some.

Profiling relied on immunoSEQ multiplex PCR, and the TCRdb table lists in-frame clones only, not all of them. Seen here are some 32,000 clones, around 84% observed once, and the top ten hold about a fifth. Of note for this clone: Antigen: not known.

Study-wide results and limits: The expanded peripheral T cells' antigen specificity was not determined.

Germline V lookup: CDR1 SGHNT, CDR2 YYREEE (reference sequence). The V segment lost 4 bases and the J segment 4 bases; nucleotides outside the gene matches: 8. The CDR3 is 17 residues long. The rearrangement joins TRBV5-4 to TRBJ1-6; 10 bases fit TRBD1. The TCR comes from an adult with an advanced solid tumor such as melanoma, head and neck, liver or kidney cancer. The sample here was CD4+ or CD8+ T cells sorted from blood, taken in a trial of the OX40 agonist ivuxolimab. The CDR3 sequence is CASSIWTGGDYNSPLHF. The CDR3 DNA is TGTGCCAGCAGCATTTGGACAGGGGGAGATTATAATTCACCCCTCCACTTT.